Listed here are 16 T cell receptor beta chains from one sample, sequenced in a study of radiation and T cells in renal cell carcinoma. Time point defined: blood 2 weeks post-SBRT. Regarding treatment: 15 Gy SBRT to primary tumor, nephrectomy 4 weeks later. This table comes from immunoSEQ multiplex PCR, and its TCRdb copy is limited to in-frame clones, with some not included. The data contain some 120,000 clones, over 75% of them seen just once; the ten biggest clones take up under 6.5%. The source material was blood, sampled from a patient whose treatment included radiotherapy and nephrectomy. Receptors originate from a man aged 45-65 years with renal cell carcinoma.

The rearrangement links TRBV6-5 to TRBJ2-1; 11 nucleotides line up with TRBD2. CDR3 length equals 15 residues. Germline trimming cut 5 bases from V and 4 bases from J; bases unmatched to any gene: 4. CDR1 MNHEY and CDR2 SVGAGI come from the germline V gene. The CDR3 spells CASSTSGGGYNEQFF. CDR3 nucleotide sequence: TGTGCCAGCAGTACTAGCGGGGGAGGGTACAATGAGCAGTTCTTC.

The J gene is TRBJ1-2, the V gene TRBV13, with 10 bases identical to TRBD1. The germline V gene has CDR1 PRHDT and CDR2 FYEKMQ (reference sequence). The CDR3 runs to 16 residues. The junction had 8 bases not matched to a gene; V was cut back by 4 bases and J by 3 bases. The CDR3 coding sequence is TGTGCCAGCAGCTCCACATCGACAGGGGGCGACTATGGCTACACCTTC. Translating gives CASSSTSTGGDYGYTF.

This clone came up a few times. The chain combines TRBV6-1 with TRBJ1-6; TRBD1 agrees at 8 bases. Germline V gene lookup returns CDR1 MNHNS and CDR2 SASEGT. With V trimmed by 2 bases and J by 7 bases, 4 bases remained unmatched. The CDR3 runs 15 residues. The CDR3 DNA is TGTGCCAGCAGTGAAACGGGGACAGGAAATTCACCCCTCCACTTT. Protein: CASSETGTGNSPLHF.

In its sample, this clone was seen once. Other DNA sequences within the sample encode an identical CDR3. CDR3 sequence reads: CAWSVQGEKVFF. CDR3 DNA: TGTGCCTGGAGTGTACAAGGAGAGAAGGTGTTTTTT. V gene TRBV30 combines with J gene TRBJ1-4; D is ambiguous. Germline V gene lookup returns CDR1 GTSNPN and CDR2 SVGIG (reference sequence). The CDR3 extends over 12 amino acids. V lost 0 bases and J lost 15, with 14 bases in between.

J is TRBJ1-2 and V is TRBV19; TRBD1 is a possible D gene (5 bases). CDR1 is LNHDA, CDR2 SQIVND, per germline (reference sequence). The CDR3 totals 14 residues. Trimming stripped 3 bases from V and 6 bases from J, with 14 bases between. This CDR3 is CASSIGLGDHGYTF. For the CDR3, the DNA is TGTGCCAGTAGTATCGGTTTAGGGGATCATGGCTACACCTTC.

V gene TRBV2 combines with J gene TRBJ1-2; TRBD1 is a possible D gene (5 bases). V was shortened by 5 bases and J by 3 bases, with 7 bases between the two germline ends. Germline V lookup: CDR1 SNHLY, CDR2 FYNNEI. The CDR3 totals 12 residues. The CDR3 nucleotides read TGTGCCAGCAGTAGGGGAGACTATGGCTACACCTTC. It encodes CASSRGDYGYTF.

The V call is TRBV11-3, the J call TRBJ1-1; no definite D call. V lost 3 bases, J lost 2 bases, and 7 bases lay in between. This CDR3 contains 13 residues. The V gene's germline CDR1 is SGHNT and CDR2 YENEEA. CDR3 nucleotides: TGTGCCAGCAGCTTTTATACCAACACTGAAGCTTTCTTT. Protein sequence: CASSFYTNTEAFF.

This rearrangement joins TRBV2 to TRBJ2-7, with D hard to call. CDR3 length: 12 amino acids. Germline V gene lookup returns CDR1 SNHLY and CDR2 FYNNEI. Trimming left V 5 bases short and J 0 bases short, with 5 bases between. The CDR3 DNA reads as TGTGCCAGCAGTTTTACCTCCTACGAGCAGTACTTC. Translating it yields CASSFTSYEQYF.

This clone occurred a few times. The V call is TRBV10-3, the J call TRBJ1-6, with D possibly matching TRBD1 (5 bases). The CDR3 length is 14 residues. The V end lost 3 bases, the J end lost 11 bases, and 14 bases lay between the germline ends. Germline CDR1 is ENHRY and CDR2 is SYGVKD. CDR3 protein: CAISDNQGKTPLHF. CDR3 in DNA: TGTGCCATCAGTGATAATCAGGGAAAGACACCCCTCCACTTT.

The J gene is TRBJ2-2, the V gene TRBV2, with TRBD1 matching over 8 bases. The V segment lost 9 bases and the J segment 5 bases; nucleotides outside the gene matches: 8. CDR3 size: 14 residues. Per germline, CDR1 SNHLY and CDR2 FYNNEI. The DNA of the CDR3 is TGTGCCAGTTATGACAGGGGTTTAACCGGGGAGCTGTTTTTT. This sequence encodes CASYDRGLTGELFF.

This chain uses TRBV7-8 with TRBJ1-3; no reliable D call. The CDR3 has 18 amino acids. Per germline, CDR1 SGHVS and CDR2 FQNEAQ. V was pared by 5 bases and J by 3 bases, with 23 bases between. CDR3 residues: CASSTSKELPAFGNTIYF. The CDR3, as DNA: TGTGCCAGCAGCACATCTAAGGAACTGCCGGCGTTTGGAAACACCATATATTTT.

In DNA, the CDR3 is TGTGCTAGCAACACAGGCTGGGGCGAGCAGTACTTC. It translates to CASNTGWGEQYF. This sequence joins TRBV12-5 and TRBJ2-7; possible D gene TRBD1, 5 bases. V was clipped by 9 bases and J by 6 bases, with 15 bases between them. CDR3 length equals 12 residues. The germline V gene encodes CDR1 LGHNT and CDR2 FRNRAP.

The chain is built from TRBV15 and TRBJ1-5; unclear D gene. The V gene's germline CDR1 is LNHNV and CDR2 YYDKDF (reference sequence). V lost 1 base and J lost 8, with 12 bases in between. This CDR3 contains 14 residues. CDR3 nucleotide sequence: TGTGCCACCAGCAGAGGTGGACTGCTGGAGCCCCAGCATTTT. It is translated as CATSRGGLLEPQHF.

The chain recombines TRBV7-8 with TRBJ2-1, with TRBD2 identical over 9 bases. CDR1 and CDR2 (germline): SGHVS, FQNEAQ. The CDR3 length is 16 residues. V dropped 1 base and J dropped 3; count of bases not matched to a gene: 4. This CDR3 is CASSLGSGGIYNEQFF. Here the CDR3 DNA reads TGTGCCAGCAGCTTAGGTAGCGGGGGCATCTACAATGAGCAGTTCTTC.

The rearrangement uses TRBV6-6 and TRBJ1-2; D remains ambiguous. Germline V gene lookup returns CDR1 MNHNY and CDR2 SVGAGI (reference sequence). The CDR3 covers 13 residues. V was trimmed by 8 bases and J by 4 bases, leaving 14 bases between them. The CDR3 DNA is TGTGCCAGCGCTCCTGGGCCAGCCTATGGCTACACCTTC. Translated, it gives CASAPGPAYGYTF.

The chain joins TRBV5-1 to TRBJ1-1, with 8 bases lining up with TRBD1. V lost 0 bases to trimming and J lost 1 base; unmatched junction nucleotides: 8. This CDR3 is 17 amino acids long. Germline V CDR1 and CDR2: SGHRS, YFSETQ. This CDR3 is CASSLGQGFSGNTEAFF. The CDR3, as DNA: TGCGCCAGCAGCTTGGGACAGGGGTTTTCAGGGAACACTGAAGCTTTCTTT.